This T cell receptor beta chain came from a study of PD-L1 blockade in urothelial cancer. CDR1 and CDR2 from the germline V gene are MDHEN and SYDVKM. The CDR3 runs to 14 residues. V was pared by 6 bases and J by 4 bases, with 3 bases of the junction left unmatched. Time point described: pretreatment peripheral blood. Clones were read by immunoSEQ multiplex PCR, and TCRdb kept only the in-frame ones, dropping some. The table records 70,000 or so clones, 85% to 90% of them present only once. Here the sequenced sample was PBMCs, taken around atezolizumab (anti-PD-L1) treatment. The source is a man in his 70s with urothelial cancer. The chain recombines TRBV28 with TRBJ1-2; 12 nucleotides line up with TRBD1. The CDR3 DNA follows: TGTGCCAGCAGACGGGACAGGGGGCTCTATGGCTACACCTTC. Translating gives CASRRDRGLYGYTF.